The rows below give T cell receptor beta chains drawn from one sample of a study of cytomegalovirus exposure and HLA in healthy donors. TCRdb's copy holds only in-frame clones and misses some; the assay was immunoSEQ multiplex PCR. The sample includes 140,000 to 150,000 clones, roughly three quarters of them seen just once. The specimen sequenced was PBMCs. The receptors were sampled from a woman in her thirties or forties in good health and CMV-seronegative. CDR3s include the opening cysteine and the closing phenylalanine or tryptophan. A D gene is named only where the DNA matches it firmly. Size is omitted from some rows. Given values are once, few, many or a class for expanded clones.

j_gene,abundance,d_gene,v_gene,CDR3nt,CDR3aa
TRBJ1-5,NA,NA,TRBV29-1,TGCAGCGTTGCAAAGGGGGAAAAGTTTAACAATCAGCCCCAGCATTTT,CSVAKGEKFNNQPQHF
TRBJ1-5,NA,NA,TRBV11-2,TGTGCCAGCAGCCGATATTTGGCTGAGGAGGGCCCCCCTTTATTGGCCCAGCATTTT,CASSRYLAEEGPPLLAQHF
TRBJ2-7,NA,TRBD1,TRBV5-6,TGTGCCAGCAGCCGACAGGGATGGGTATACGAGCAGTACTTC,CASSRQGWVYEQYF
TRBJ2-3,NA,NA,TRBV11-3,TGTGCCAGCAGCCGGTCCAAGGCGGCAGATACGCAGTATTTT,CASSRSKAADTQYF
TRBJ1-1,few,TRBD1,TRBV29-1,TGCAGCGTTGATAAGGCAGGGGGCCTGGGCACTGAAGCTTTCTTT,CSVDKAGGLGTEAFF
TRBJ2-2,NA,NA,TRBV5-4,TGTGCCAGCAGCACCGTCGCAGGGGGGAAAATGACCGGGGAGCTGTTTTTT,CASSTVAGGKMTGELFF
TRBJ2-3,NA,NA,TRBV5-4,TGTGCCAGCAGCTTGGCTACGGGGTACACAGATACGCAGTATTTT,CASSLATGYTDTQYF
TRBJ2-3,once,NA,TRBV6-5,TGTGCCAGCAGGTCTCCCAGGAAACTCACAGATACGCAGTATTTT,CASRSPRKLTDTQYF
TRBJ1-2,NA,TRBD1,TRBV6-5,TGTGCCAGCAGCTCGGGACAGGGGCCGCGGTCGGGCTACACCTTC,CASSSGQGPRSGYTF
TRBJ1-3,NA,NA,TRBV6-5,TGTGCCAGCAGTTCTCCAGGTTCTGGAAACACCATATATTTT,CASSSPGSGNTIYF
TRBJ2-7,NA,NA,TRBV5-5,TGTGCCAGCACTGTACAGGGAGCTTACGGGCAGTACTTC,CASTVQGAYGQYF
TRBJ2-7,NA,NA,TRBV21-1,TGTGCCACCCAACAGGGGGGGAATTACGAGCAGTACTTC,CATQQGGNYEQYF
TRBJ2-1,NA,TRBD2,TRBV7-9,TGTGCCAGCAGCCTACTAGCGGGAGGAGGTGAGCAGTTCTTC,CASSLLAGGGEQFF
TRBJ2-1,NA,TRBD2,TRBV5-1,TGCGCCAGCAGCCTGGGACTAGCGGGATTTGATGAGCAGTTCTTC,CASSLGLAGFDEQFF
TRBJ1-2,few,NA,TRBV19,TGTGCCAGTAGTATAGTACGGGGGGCAAACTATGGCTACACCTTC,CASSIVRGANYGYTF
TRBJ2-5,few,NA,TRBV10-3,TGTGCCATCAGTGAGTCAGGCGGTATACAAGAGACCCAGTACTTC,CAISESGGIQETQYF
TRBJ2-1,few,TRBD2,TRBV5-6,TGTGCCAGCAGCTCAGGACTAGGACACAATGAGCAGTTCTTC,CASSSGLGHNEQFF
TRBJ1-2,once,NA,TRBV5-6,TGTGCCAGCAGCTTGTGGGCCAGCAGTACCGTCTATGGCTACACCTTC,CASSLWASSTVYGYTF
TRBJ2-1,NA,NA,TRBV7-9,TGTTCCAGCAGCTCCTTCAGGGGAACTACCGCCGGCCTTGAGCAGTTCTTC,CSSSSFRGTTAGLEQFF
TRBJ2-7,once,NA,TRBV5-1,TGCGCCAGCAGCACTGTCGTGCAGGGATACGAGCAGTACTTC,CASSTVVQGYEQYF
TRBJ2-7,NA,TRBD1,TRBV27,TGTGCCAGCAGTTTGTCGGGGGGACAGGGCTACGAGCAGTACTTC,CASSLSGGQGYEQYF
TRBJ1-4,few,NA,TRBV5-1,TGCGCCAGCAGCTTGTCGGGGGAGACAAATGAAAAACTGTTTTTT,CASSLSGETNEKLFF
TRBJ2-1,few,NA,TRBV7-6,TGTGCCAGCAGCTTAGTCTCGGAGAGCTCCTACAATGAGCAGTTCTTC,CASSLVSESSYNEQFF
TRBJ1-2,NA,TRBD1,TRBV28,TGTGCCAGCATCGCATACTCGGGACAGGGGGCGAGGGGCTACACCTTC,CASIAYSGQGARGYTF
TRBJ1-2,NA,NA,TRBV6-5,TGTGCCAGCAGTTCACTTAGGGACTTAGCTAACTATGGCTACACCTTC,CASSSLRDLANYGYTF
TRBJ1-2,NA,NA,TRBV28,TGTGCCAGCAGTCTCGGACAGTGGAGCTATGGCTACACCTTC,CASSLGQWSYGYTF
TRBJ2-1,once,TRBD2,TRBV5-1,TGCGCCAGCAGCTTGGGAGCGGGAGTGGATAAGAATGAGCAGTTCTTC,CASSLGAGVDKNEQFF
TRBJ2-3,NA,TRBD2,TRBV5-1,TGCGCCAGCAGCTTGGGGACTAGCGGGACCCATACGCAGTATTTT,CASSLGTSGTHTQYF
TRBJ1-1,NA,NA,TRBV19,TGTGCCAGTAGTTTGGGGCAGAAGAACACTGAAGCTTTCTTT,CASSLGQKNTEAFF
TRBJ2-1,NA,TRBD1,TRBV30,TGTGCCTGGAGCTACGACTTGGGACAGGGCCGCCGGGAGCAGTTCTTC,CAWSYDLGQGRREQFF
TRBJ1-2,NA,NA,TRBV2,TGTGCCAGCAGACAAAGTGGGGGTCCAGGGGAAGGCTACACCTTC,CASRQSGGPGEGYTF
TRBJ2-7,NA,NA,TRBV10-2,TGCGCCAGCAGTGATTACAGGGCCCAGACCTACGAGCAGTACTTC,CASSDYRAQTYEQYF
TRBJ2-4,NA,NA,TRBV27,TGTGCCAGCAGTTTAGCGTTAGGTGGAGACATTCAGTACTTC,CASSLALGGDIQYF
TRBJ2-4,NA,NA,TRBV21-1,TGTGCCAGCAACCGCTGGACAGGACGAAGTTATCGTTACATTCAGTACTTC,CASNRWTGRSYRYIQYF
TRBJ1-1,once,TRBD1,TRBV5-1,TGCGCCAGCAGCGGGTATCCCCAGGGGGCCTGGGCTTTCTTT,CASSGYPQGAWAFF
TRBJ1-1,NA,NA,TRBV21-1,TGTGCCAGCAGCGCTCGGGACAGGAACACTGAAGCTTTCTTT,CASSARDRNTEAFF
TRBJ2-1,NA,NA,TRBV5-1,TGCGCCAGCAGCTTGGGGTATGGGGAGACGCTCAATGAGCAGTTCTTC,CASSLGYGETLNEQFF